This T cell receptor beta chain originates from a study of Graves' ophthalmopathy and Graves' hyperthyroidism. Study results and caveats: It was with roughly 71% sensitivity and approximately 75% specificity that the model predicted ophthalmopathy progression. Stable hyperthyroidism and ophthalmopathy were told apart by a 13-signature model, which achieved just over 85% sensitivity and 81.08% specificity.

Ophthalmopathy-affected donors exhibited moderate-to-severe activity, CAS ≥3, NOSPECS ≥4, and duration under 3 months. PBMCs were density-gradient isolated from roughly 10 ml fresh blood. For this clonotype: Its antigen is undetermined.

RNA transcripts were the template, and TCR beta CDR3 regions were amplified from them. HTBI primers were employed in first-round RT-PCR, then a second-round multiplex PCR followed. MiXCR, applied by TCRdb to the multiplex PCR reads, yields one record per CDR3 protein. The sample has about 48,000 distinct CDR3 sequences; about 50% are singletons. V was shortened by 4 bases and J by 13 bases, with 14 bases between the two germline ends. Germline CDR1 is SGHRS and CDR2 is YFSETQ. The CDR3 runs to 12 residues. The receptor comes from an adult man with Graves' ophthalmopathy. The material sequenced was peripheral blood. The chain combines TRBV5-1 with TRBJ1-4; D possibly corresponds to TRBD1 (5 bases). CDR3 amino acids: CASSQDQGTLFF. Written as DNA, the CDR3 is TGCGCCAGCAGCCAAGATCAGGGTACACTGTTTTTT.